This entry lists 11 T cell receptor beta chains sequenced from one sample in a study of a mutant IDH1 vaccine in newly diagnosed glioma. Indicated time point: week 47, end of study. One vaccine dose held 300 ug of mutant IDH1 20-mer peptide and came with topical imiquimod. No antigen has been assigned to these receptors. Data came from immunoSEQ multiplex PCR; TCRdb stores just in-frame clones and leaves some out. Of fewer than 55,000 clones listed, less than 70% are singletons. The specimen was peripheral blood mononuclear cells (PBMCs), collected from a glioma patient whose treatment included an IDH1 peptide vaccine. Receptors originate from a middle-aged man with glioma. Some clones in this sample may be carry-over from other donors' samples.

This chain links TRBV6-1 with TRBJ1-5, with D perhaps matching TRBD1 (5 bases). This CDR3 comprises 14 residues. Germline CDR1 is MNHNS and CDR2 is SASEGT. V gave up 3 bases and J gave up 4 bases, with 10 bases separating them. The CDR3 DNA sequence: TGTGCCAGCAGTGAGGCGGGGGGAAATCAGCCCCAGCATTTT. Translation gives CASSEAGGNQPQHF.

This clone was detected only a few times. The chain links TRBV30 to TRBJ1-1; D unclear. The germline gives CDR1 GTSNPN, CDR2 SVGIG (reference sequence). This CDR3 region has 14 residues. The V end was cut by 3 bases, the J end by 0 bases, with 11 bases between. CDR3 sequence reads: CAWSGAAMNTEAFF. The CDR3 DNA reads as TGTGCCTGGAGCGGCGCAGCCATGAACACTGAAGCTTTCTTT.

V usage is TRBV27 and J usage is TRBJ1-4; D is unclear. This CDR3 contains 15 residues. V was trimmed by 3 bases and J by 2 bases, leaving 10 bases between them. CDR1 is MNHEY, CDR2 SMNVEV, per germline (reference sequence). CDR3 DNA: TGTGCCAGCAGTTTTAGGATTGCCACTAATGAAAAACTGTTTTTT. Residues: CASSFRIATNEKLFF.

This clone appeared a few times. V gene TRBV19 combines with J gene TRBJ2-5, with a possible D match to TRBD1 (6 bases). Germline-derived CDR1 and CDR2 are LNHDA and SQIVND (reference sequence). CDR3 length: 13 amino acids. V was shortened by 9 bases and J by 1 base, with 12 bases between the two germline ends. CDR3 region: CASRGGRQETQYF. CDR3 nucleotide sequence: TGTGCCAGCCGAGGGGGACGCCAAGAGACCCAGTACTTC.

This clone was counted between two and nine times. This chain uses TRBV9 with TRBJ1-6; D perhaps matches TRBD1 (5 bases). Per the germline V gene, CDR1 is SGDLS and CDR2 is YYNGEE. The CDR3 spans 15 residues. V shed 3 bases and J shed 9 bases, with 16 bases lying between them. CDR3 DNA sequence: TGTGCCAGCAGCGCCGCGGGGGTCGCGGGTTCACCCCTCCACTTT. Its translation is CASSAAGVAGSPLHF.

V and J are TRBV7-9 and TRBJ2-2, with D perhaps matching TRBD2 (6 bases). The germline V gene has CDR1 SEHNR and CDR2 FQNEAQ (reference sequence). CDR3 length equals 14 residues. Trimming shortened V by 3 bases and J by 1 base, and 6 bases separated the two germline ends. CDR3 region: CASSFGGNTGELFF. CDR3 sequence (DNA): TGTGCCAGCAGCTTCGGGGGGAACACCGGGGAGCTGTTTTTT.

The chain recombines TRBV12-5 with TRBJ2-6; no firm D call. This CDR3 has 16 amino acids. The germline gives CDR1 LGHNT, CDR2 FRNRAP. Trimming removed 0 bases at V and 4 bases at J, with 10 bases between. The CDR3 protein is CASGLVIRRGANVLTF. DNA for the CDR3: TGTGCTAGTGGTTTGGTAATCAGAAGAGGGGCCAACGTCCTGACTTTC.

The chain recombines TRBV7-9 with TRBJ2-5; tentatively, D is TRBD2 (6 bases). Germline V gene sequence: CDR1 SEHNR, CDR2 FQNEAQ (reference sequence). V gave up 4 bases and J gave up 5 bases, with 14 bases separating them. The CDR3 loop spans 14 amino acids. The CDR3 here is CASSSRTRGETQYF. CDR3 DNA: TGTGCCAGCAGCTCGCGGACACGGGGGGAGACCCAGTACTTC.

The CDR3 is CASRAAVRDTYNEQFF. CDR3 in DNA: TGCGCCAGCAGGGCCGCTGTCAGGGATACTTACAATGAGCAGTTCTTC. V usage is TRBV10-1 and J usage is TRBJ2-1, with a weak D call TRBD1 (5 bases). The CDR3 spans 16 residues. Deletions cut 6 bases from V and 4 bases from J, with 19 bases between. CDR1 WNHNN and CDR2 SYGVQD come from the germline V gene (reference sequence).

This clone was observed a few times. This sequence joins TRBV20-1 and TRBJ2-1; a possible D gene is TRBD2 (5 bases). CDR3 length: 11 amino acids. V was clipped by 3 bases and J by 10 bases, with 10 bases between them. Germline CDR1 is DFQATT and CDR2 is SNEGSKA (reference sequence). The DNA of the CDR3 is TGCAGTGCTAGCGGGGTCAGGGAGCAGTTCTTC. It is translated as CSASGVREQFF.

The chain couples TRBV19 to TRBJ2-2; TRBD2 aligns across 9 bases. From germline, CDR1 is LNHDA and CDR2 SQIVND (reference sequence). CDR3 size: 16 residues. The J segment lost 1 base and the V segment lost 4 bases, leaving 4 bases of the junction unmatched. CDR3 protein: CASSTLAGRNTGELFF. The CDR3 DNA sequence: TGTGCCAGTAGTACCCTAGCGGGGAGGAACACCGGGGAGCTGTTTTTT.